This TCR beta chain was sequenced in a study of regulatory T cells in long-lasting Graves disease. Study results and limitations: Persistent Graves' patients showed reduced TCR diversity versus newly diagnosed patients.

This clonotype appeared many times. The antigen remains unidentified. HTBI primers from iRepertoire and Arm-PCR of CDR3 regions yielded the TCR beta libraries. TCRdb processed the multiplex PCR reads anew with MiXCR; each CDR3 protein has one entry. The repertoire holds about 540,000 distinct CDR3 sequences, with roughly 12% as singletons. Sample time point: newly diagnosed GD, antithyroid drugs for less than 3 months. After RNA was extracted from PBMCs, the TCR library was made from it. The authors diagnosed Graves' disease using American Thyroid Association guidelines. A blood draw put around 9 milliliters of peripheral blood into EDTA tubes. This sample was shared with a second study, whose subject was T cells in Graves' hyperthyroidism and ophthalmopathy. That report adds: For ophthalmopathy, model prediction preceded onset by a median around six months.

Sequences were derived from peripheral blood mononuclear cells (PBMCs), sampled at new diagnosis, from a patient treated with antithyroid drugs. The TCR originated in a man younger than 45 with Graves disease.

Here the CDR3 reads CSAMAQLAGTDTQYF. The CDR3 DNA is TGCAGTGCTATGGCCCAACTAGCGGGCACAGATACGCAGTATTTT. V is TRBV20-1 and J is TRBJ2-3; 8 bases fit TRBD2. The CDR3 is 15 amino acids. With 4 bases clipped from V and 1 base from J, the junction kept 7 bases outside the gene matches. Per germline, CDR1 DFQATT and CDR2 SNEGSKA (reference sequence).